One and the same sample provided the 27 T cell receptor beta chains below, sequenced in a study of blood T cell repertoires in COVID-19. Using immunoSEQ multiplex PCR, the repertoire was profiled, and TCRdb retains in-frame clones only, with some absent. This repertoire shows 150,000 or so clones, about four fifths found once; its top ten account for around 32%. Input material: peripheral blood. Receptors were obtained from an older woman with acute or convalescent COVID-19.

This chain connects TRBV6-5 to TRBJ1-6; 10 bases line up with TRBD1. The CDR3 extends over 13 amino acids. With 10 bases clipped from V and 10 bases from J, the junction kept 7 bases outside the gene matches. Germline CDR1 MNHEY, CDR2 SVGAGI. The CDR3 protein is CATSGTGDSPLHF. CDR3 sequence (DNA): TGTGCCACCTCCGGGACAGGGGACTCACCCCTCCACTTT.

This rearrangement joins TRBV6-5 to TRBJ1-1; D remains ambiguous. The CDR3 is 13 amino acids. CDR1 is MNHEY, CDR2 SVGAGI, per germline. V was clipped by 7 bases and J by 12 bases, with 21 bases between them. CDR3 sequence (DNA): TGTGCCAGCACCGAGGACCGAGGGATGAAAACTTTCTTT. It encodes CASTEDRGMKTFF.

J is TRBJ2-6 and V is TRBV7-9, with a weak D call TRBD2 (5 bases). CDR1 is SEHNR, CDR2 FQNEAQ, per germline (reference sequence). The CDR3 runs 15 residues. V gave up 2 bases and J gave up 0 bases, with 5 bases separating them. The CDR3 region is CASSLRGSGANVLTF. Written as DNA, the CDR3 is TGTGCCAGCAGCTTACGGGGCTCTGGGGCCAACGTCCTGACTTTC.

The chain combines TRBV7-8 with TRBJ2-7, with TRBD1 matching over 7 bases. The CDR3 sequence is 14 residues long. Germline assignment: CDR1 SGHVS and CDR2 FQNEAQ. V lost 1 base, J lost 2 bases, and 2 bases stayed unmatched. The CDR3 spells CASSLGGTAYEQYF. CDR3 nucleotides: TGTGCCAGCAGCTTAGGGGGGACAGCCTACGAGCAGTACTTC.

The genes are TRBV9 and TRBJ1-2; D gene unclear. Germline V gene data show CDR1 as SGDLS and CDR2 as YYNGEE. The germline V and J ends were trimmed by 2 bases and 4 bases, with 12 bases remaining between them. The CDR3 runs to 14 residues. The CDR3 loop reads CASSVSREAYGYTF. CDR3 nucleotide sequence: TGTGCCAGCAGCGTTAGTAGGGAGGCCTATGGCTACACCTTC. Looking up the rest from reference TRBV9 and TRBJ1-2 gives the full variable domain: DSGVTQTPKHLITATGQRVTLRCSPRSGDLSVYWYQQSLDQGLQFLIQYYNGEERAKGNILERFSAQQFPDLHSELNLSSLELGDSALYFCASSVSREAYGYTFGSGTRLTVV.

V is TRBV2 and J is TRBJ2-3; TRBD1 is a possible D gene (6 bases). The V gene's germline CDR1 is SNHLY and CDR2 FYNNEI. V lost 6 bases and J lost 5, with 18 bases in between. The CDR3 contains 15 residues. The CDR3 sequence: CASSAPRAGEDTQYF. The CDR3 DNA follows: TGTGCCAGCAGCGCCCCCCGGGCAGGGGAAGATACGCAGTATTTT. Together with reference TRBV2 and TRBJ2-3, the CDR3 gives the full variable domain: EPEVTQTPSHQVTQMGQEVILRCVPISNHLYFYWYRQILGQKVEFLVSFYNNEISEKSEIFDDQFSVERPDGSNFTLKIRSTKLEDSAMYFCASSAPRAGEDTQYFGPGTRLTVL.

J is TRBJ1-1 and V is TRBV7-9; D is undetermined. This CDR3 has 14 residues. V lost 2 bases, J lost 0 bases, and 7 bases lay in between. Germline CDR1 and CDR2: SEHNR and FQNEAQ (reference sequence). CDR3 residues: CASSLPGLNTEAFF. The DNA of the CDR3 is TGTGCCAGCAGCTTACCAGGCCTGAACACTGAAGCTTTCTTT.

The chain uses TRBV12-5 and TRBJ2-1, with TRBD2 matching 7 bases. The V segment lost 7 bases and the J segment 4 bases; nucleotides outside the gene matches: 7. The CDR3 spans 14 residues. From germline, CDR1 is LGHNT and CDR2 FRNRAP. In DNA form, the CDR3 reads TGTGCTAGTGAACGGGCGGGGGAATACAATGAGCAGTTCTTC. It specifies CASERAGEYNEQFF. The variable domain in full, with the rest retrieved from reference TRBV12-5 and TRBJ2-1, is DARVTQTPRHKVTEMGQEVTMRCQPILGHNTVFWYRQTMMQGLELLAYFRNRAPLDDSGMPKDRFSAEMPDATLATLKIQPSEPRDSAVYFCASERAGEYNEQFFGPGTRLTVL.

This clone has just one count. The chain couples TRBV7-2 to TRBJ1-3; no reliable D call. Per germline, CDR1 SGHTA and CDR2 FQGNSA. The CDR3 has 14 residues. Trimming pared 6 bases from V and 4 bases from J, leaving 13 bases between. The DNA for the CDR3 is TGTGCCAGCAGATCGGCGGCGAGAGGAAACACCATATATTTT. The encoded protein is CASRSAARGNTIYF.

The gene calls are TRBV11-1 and TRBJ2-3; 9 positions agree with TRBD2. Germline trimming cut 3 bases from V and 2 bases from J; bases unmatched to any gene: 6. Germline CDR1 is SGHAT and CDR2 is FQDESV (reference sequence). The CDR3 runs to 16 residues. CDR3 residues: CASSFWVAGATDTQYF. The CDR3 nucleotides are TGTGCCAGCAGCTTTTGGGTAGCGGGGGCCACAGATACGCAGTATTTT. Based on the CDR3 plus reference TRBV11-1 and TRBJ2-3, the full variable domain is EAEVAQSPRYKITEKSQAVAFWCDPISGHATLYWYRQILGQGPELLVQFQDESVVDDSQLPKDRFSAERLKGVDSTLKIQPAELGDSAMYLCASSFWVAGATDTQYFGPGTRLTVL.

This chain uses TRBV7-2 with TRBJ1-3; D not resolved. The V end was cut by 4 bases, the J end by 0 bases, with 13 bases between. The CDR3 is 16 residues long. CDR1 and CDR2 from the germline V gene are SGHTA and FQGNSA. The CDR3 coding sequence is TGTGCCAGCAGCTCGACGGAGAGGATCTCTGGAAACACCATATATTTT. Translation gives CASSSTERISGNTIYF.

The gene calls are TRBV29-1 and TRBJ1-1; 8 nucleotides match TRBD1. V lost 7 bases, J lost 4 bases, and 8 bases stayed unmatched. In germline, CDR1 is SQVTM, CDR2 ANQGSEA. This CDR3 is 13 amino acids long. The CDR3, as DNA: TGCAGCGCCGGACAGGGATGGAGCACTGAAGCTTTCTTT. Protein: CSAGQGWSTEAFF. Supplemented by reference TRBV29-1 and TRBJ1-1, the full variable domain reads SAVISQKPSRDICQRGTSLTIQCQVDSQVTMMFWYRQQPGQSLTLIATANQGSEATYESGFVIDKFPISRPNLTFSTLTVSNMSPEDSSIYLCSAGQGWSTEAFFGQGTRLTVV.

The V call is TRBV9, the J call TRBJ1-2; 8 positions match TRBD1. The CDR3 covers 14 residues. Per germline, CDR1 SGDLS and CDR2 YYNGEE. J gave up 2 bases and V 4 bases, and 4 bases lay outside the gene matches. The CDR3 DNA sequence: TGTGCCAGCAGCCCCCGGGACAGGAACTATGGCTACACCTTC. It encodes CASSPRDRNYGYTF.

This sequence joins TRBV30 and TRBJ1-2; 7 bases agree with TRBD1. The V gene end was trimmed by 3 bases and the J gene end by 4 bases; junction bases not matched to a gene: 14. Germline V CDR1 and CDR2: GTSNPN, SVGIG (reference sequence). The CDR3 has 16 amino acids. The CDR3: CAWRLTGAGGPYGYTF. CDR3 coding DNA: TGTGCCTGGAGACTGACTGGGGCAGGGGGACCCTATGGCTACACCTTC. Looking up the rest from reference TRBV30 and TRBJ1-2 gives the full variable domain: SQTIHQWPATLVQPVGSPLSLECTVEGTSNPNLYWYRQAAGRGLQLLFYSVGIGQISSEVPQNLSASRPQDRQFILSSKKLLLSDSGFYLCAWRLTGAGGPYGYTFGSGTRLTVV.

The genes are TRBV7-2 and TRBJ1-1; the D is unclear. The CDR3 spans 15 residues. CDR1 and CDR2 from the germline V gene are SGHTA and FQGNSA. Trimming cost V 1 base and J 1 base, with 10 bases left between them. The CDR3 nucleotides are TGTGCCAGCAGCTTAGAAGGAGGGAGGAACACTGAAGCTTTCTTT. Translating it yields CASSLEGGRNTEAFF. The whole variable domain, remainder taken from reference TRBV7-2 and TRBJ1-1, is GAGVSQSPSNKVTEKGKDVELRCDPISGHTALYWYRQSLGQGLEFLIYFQGNSAPDKSGLPSDRFSAERTGGSVSTLTIQRTQQEDSAVYLCASSLEGGRNTEAFFGQGTRLTVV.

The rearrangement links TRBV11-3 to TRBJ2-1; perhaps TRBD1 as D (6 bases). Trimming removed 3 bases at V and 4 bases at J, with 13 bases between. Looked up from germline, CDR1 is SGHNT and CDR2 is YENEEA. The CDR3 has 15 amino acids. CDR3 nucleotide sequence: TGTGCCAGCAGCTTTCAGGGGAATTCGTACAATGAGCAGTTCTTC. Protein sequence: CASSFQGNSYNEQFF.

The V and J genes are TRBV9 and TRBJ1-1; D uncertain. CDR3 length: 15 residues. V was clipped by 7 bases and J by 0 bases, with 16 bases between them. Germline assignment: CDR1 SGDLS and CDR2 YYNGEE. The CDR3 reads CASGREGSLNTEAFF. CDR3 coding DNA: TGTGCCAGCGGTCGGGAGGGCAGTTTGAACACTGAAGCTTTCTTT.

The chain employs TRBV5-4 and TRBJ1-2; 8 nucleotides agree with TRBD1. The CDR3 extends over 14 amino acids. J was trimmed by 4 bases and V by 6 bases; bases with no gene match: 8. The germline CDR1 and CDR2 sequences are SGHNT and YYREEE (reference sequence). CDR3 protein: CASKPGQDGYGYTF. The DNA of the CDR3 is TGTGCCAGCAAACCGGGACAGGATGGCTATGGCTACACCTTC.

The V gene is TRBV27, the J gene TRBJ1-6, with D tentatively TRBD1 (6 bases). With 6 bases removed from V and 0 bases from J, the gap between germline ends came to 18 bases. Germline lookup yields CDR1 MNHEY and CDR2 SMNVEV (reference sequence). The CDR3 has 18 amino acids. CDR3 loop: CASRSQGSLSSYNSPLHF. CDR3 nucleotide sequence: TGTGCCAGCAGGTCACAGGGAAGCCTTAGCTCCTATAATTCACCCCTCCACTTT.

The J gene is TRBJ2-2, the V gene TRBV27; 7 positions match TRBD2. Germline CDR1 reads MNHEY; CDR2 reads SMNVEV (reference sequence). The CDR3 covers 13 residues. The J segment lost 8 bases and the V segment lost 3 bases, leaving 3 bases of the junction unmatched. As DNA, the CDR3 is TGTGCCAGCAGTTTCGGGGGAGGGGGGGAGCTGTTTTTT. This translates into CASSFGGGGELFF.

The genes are TRBV6-5 and TRBJ1-2, with D hard to call. This CDR3 region has 14 residues. CDR1 is MNHEY, CDR2 SVGAGI, per germline. Trimming removed 5 bases from V and 3 bases from J, with 13 bases in between. The CDR3 region has the DNA TGTGCCAGCAGTCCTGCCGGGGTTTACTATGGCTACACCTTC. Translated, it gives CASSPAGVYYGYTF.

CDR3 residues: CASSAQGGRLNTEAFF. In DNA form, the CDR3 reads TGTGCCAGCAGCGCACAGGGGGGACGGTTGAACACTGAAGCTTTCTTT. This chain links TRBV9 with TRBJ1-1, with 8 nucleotides matching TRBD1. This CDR3 region has 16 residues. The V gene's germline CDR1 is SGDLS and CDR2 YYNGEE. V lost 3 bases to trimming and J lost 0 bases; unmatched junction nucleotides: 7.

This rearrangement joins TRBV19 to TRBJ1-5, with D perhaps matching TRBD1 (5 bases). Per the germline V gene, CDR1 is LNHDA and CDR2 is SQIVND (reference sequence). V lost 5 bases and J 2 bases, leaving 13 bases between the germline ends. This CDR3 is built from 15 residues. The CDR3 region is CASSWGVEGNQPQHF. CDR3 DNA: TGTGCCAGTAGTTGGGGGGTTGAGGGCAATCAGCCCCAGCATTTT.

This clone has just one count. The chain uses TRBV9 and TRBJ2-1; 8 bases match TRBD2. The CDR3 totals 19 residues. The germline CDR1 and CDR2 sequences are SGDLS and YYNGEE. The J segment lost 6 bases and the V segment lost 0 bases, leaving 17 bases of the junction unmatched. This CDR3 reads CASSVATASGGRSGNEQFF. The CDR3 DNA follows: TGTGCCAGCAGCGTAGCTACAGCGAGCGGGGGTCGTTCAGGCAATGAGCAGTTCTTC.

The chain employs TRBV6-2 or TRBV6-3 and TRBJ2-1; 10 bases match TRBD2. Losses at the gene ends were 5 bases for V and 9 bases for J; bases not matched to a gene: 10. CDR1 MNHEY and CDR2 SVGEGT come from the germline V gene. The CDR3 is made up of 15 amino acids. CDR3 protein: CASSLAGAGPPEQFF. The CDR3 region has the DNA TGTGCCAGCAGTCTAGCGGGGGCGGGCCCCCCTGAGCAGTTCTTC.

This chain connects TRBV6-5 to TRBJ1-6, with 9 bases fitting TRBD1. CDR3 length equals 13 residues. Germline CDR1 reads MNHEY; CDR2 reads SVGAGI. The V and J ends lost 6 bases and 9 bases, in that order; junction bases with no gene match: 3. The CDR3, as DNA: TGTGCCAGCAGGGACAGGGGAGGTTCACCCCTCCACTTT. Translation gives CASRDRGGSPLHF.

This clone was picked up one time. V usage is TRBV5-5 and J usage is TRBJ2-1; 8 nucleotides line up with TRBD2. V dropped 4 bases and J dropped 0; count of bases not matched to a gene: 9. The CDR3 contains 17 residues. In germline, CDR1 is SGHKS, CDR2 YYEKEE (reference sequence). The CDR3 protein is CASSQDERGTSYNEQFF. The DNA for the CDR3 is TGTGCCAGCAGCCAGGATGAGCGGGGGACCTCCTACAATGAGCAGTTCTTC.